The 7 T cell receptor beta chains listed next were all sequenced from one sample in a study of T cell responses to AZD1222 COVID-19 vaccine. Assay: immunoSEQ multiplex PCR; the TCRdb copy retains only in-frame clones and omits some. Of approximately 180,000 clones in the sample, about 89% are singletons; the top ten hold 1.5% to 2%. The specimen comprised peripheral blood, sampled on day 0 of AZD1222 vaccination. The receptors shown here come from an adult in good health.

The rearrangement uses TRBV28 and TRBJ2-1; tentatively, D is TRBD1 (5 bases). CDR1 is MDHEN, CDR2 SYDVKM, per germline. Trimming pared 2 bases from V and 9 bases from J, leaving 17 bases between. The CDR3 runs to 15 residues. CDR3 sequence reads: CASSLGSIQAGEQFF. The CDR3 nucleotides are TGTGCCAGCAGTTTAGGCTCCATACAGGCAGGTGAGCAGTTCTTC.

V gene TRBV10-1 combines with J gene TRBJ1-1; D is uncertain. This CDR3 spans 14 amino acids. The ends were cut back, 6 bases at V and 6 bases at J, with 17 bases in the middle. Germline V gene sequence: CDR1 WNHNN, CDR2 SYGVQD (reference sequence). CDR3 protein: CASSPGRTRPEAFF. Here the CDR3 DNA reads TGCGCCAGCAGCCCCGGACGGACCAGGCCTGAAGCTTTCTTT.

V is TRBV6-5 and J is TRBJ2-2; tentatively, D is TRBD1 (7 bases). Trimming stripped 10 bases from V and 5 bases from J, with 20 bases between. The CDR3 totals 15 residues. Germline V gene lookup returns CDR1 MNHEY and CDR2 SVGAGI. CDR3 coding DNA: TGTGCCACAGGAGGGTGGACAGGAGAAACCGGGGAGCTGTTTTTT. Translated: CATGGWTGETGELFF.

The chain joins TRBV2 to TRBJ1-1; D is possibly TRBD1 (6 bases). Germline V gives CDR1 SNHLY, CDR2 FYNNEI. The V end lost 5 bases, the J end lost 2 bases, and 9 bases lay between the germline ends. The CDR3 is made up of 13 amino acids. This chain's CDR3 is CASSRTENTEAFF. The DNA for the CDR3 is TGTGCCAGCAGTAGGACAGAAAACACTGAAGCTTTCTTT.

A single count supports this clone. CDR3: CASSLSAGPNEKLFF. In DNA form, the CDR3 reads TGTGCCAGCAGTTTATCGGCTGGGCCTAATGAAAAACTGTTTTTT. The rearrangement links TRBV28 to TRBJ1-4; D gene unclear. Per the germline V gene, CDR1 is MDHEN and CDR2 is SYDVKM. V shed 1 base and J shed 3 bases, with 9 bases lying between them. The CDR3 covers 15 residues.

This clone is a singleton in its sample. V and J are TRBV6-6 and TRBJ2-1; 10 bases match TRBD2. Germline CDR1 reads MNHNY; CDR2 reads SVGAGI (reference sequence). The CDR3 runs to 15 residues. Trimming removed 6 bases from V and 7 bases from J; junction bases left unmatched: 9. The CDR3 bases are TGTGCCAGCAGACCCTCTAGCGGGAGAGGTAATGAGCAGTTCTTC. Protein product: CASRPSSGRGNEQFF.

The J gene is TRBJ1-6, the V gene TRBV19; TRBD1 agrees at 7 bases. Germline CDR1 and CDR2: LNHDA and SQIVND (reference sequence). J lost 7 bases, V lost 3 bases, and 6 bases had no gene match. The CDR3 consists of 15 residues. The CDR3 coding sequence is TGTGCCAGTAGTATCCGACAGGGATCGAATTCACCCCTCCACTTT. Amino acid sequence: CASSIRQGSNSPLHF.